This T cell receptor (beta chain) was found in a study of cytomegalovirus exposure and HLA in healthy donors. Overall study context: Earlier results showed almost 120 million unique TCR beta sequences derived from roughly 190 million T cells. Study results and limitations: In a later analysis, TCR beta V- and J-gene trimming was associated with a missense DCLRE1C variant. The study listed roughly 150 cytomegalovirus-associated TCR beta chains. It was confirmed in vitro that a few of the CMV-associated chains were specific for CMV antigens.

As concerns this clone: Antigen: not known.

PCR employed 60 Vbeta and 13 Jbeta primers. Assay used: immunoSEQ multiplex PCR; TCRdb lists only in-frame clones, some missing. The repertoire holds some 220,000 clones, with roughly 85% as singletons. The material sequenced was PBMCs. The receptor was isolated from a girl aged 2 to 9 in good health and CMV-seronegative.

The CDR3 region is CASSYSGQGGDIQYF. In DNA, the CDR3 is TGTGCCAGCAGTTACTCGGGGCAGGGTGGAGACATTCAGTACTTC. The rearrangement uses TRBV6-5 and TRBJ2-4; possible D gene TRBD1, 5 bases. Germline CDR1 is MNHEY and CDR2 is SVGAGI. The CDR3 length is 15 residues. V was trimmed by 0 bases and J by 8 bases, leaving 14 bases between them.